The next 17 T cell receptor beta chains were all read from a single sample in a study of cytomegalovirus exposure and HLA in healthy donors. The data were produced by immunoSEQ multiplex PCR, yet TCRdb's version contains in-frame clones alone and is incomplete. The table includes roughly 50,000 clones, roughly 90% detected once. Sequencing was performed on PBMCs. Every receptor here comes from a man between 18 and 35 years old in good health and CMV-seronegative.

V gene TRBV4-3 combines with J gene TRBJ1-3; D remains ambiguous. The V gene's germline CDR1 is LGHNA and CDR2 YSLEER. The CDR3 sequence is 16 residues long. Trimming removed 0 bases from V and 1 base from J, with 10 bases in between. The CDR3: CASSQDLRESGNTIYF. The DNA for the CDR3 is TGCGCCAGCAGCCAAGATCTACGGGAATCTGGAAACACCATATATTTT.

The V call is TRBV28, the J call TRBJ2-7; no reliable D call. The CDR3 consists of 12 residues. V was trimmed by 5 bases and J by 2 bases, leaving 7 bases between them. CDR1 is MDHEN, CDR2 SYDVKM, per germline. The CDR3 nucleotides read TGTGCCAGCAGTACTGGAGCCTACGAGCAGTACTTC. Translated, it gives CASSTGAYEQYF.

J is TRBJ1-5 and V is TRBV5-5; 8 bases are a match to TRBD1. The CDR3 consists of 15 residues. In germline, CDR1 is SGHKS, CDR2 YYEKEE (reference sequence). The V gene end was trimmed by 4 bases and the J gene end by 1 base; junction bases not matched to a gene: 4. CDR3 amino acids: CASSQGAGSNQPQHF. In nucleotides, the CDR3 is TGTGCCAGCAGCCAGGGGGCGGGAAGCAATCAGCCCCAGCATTTT.

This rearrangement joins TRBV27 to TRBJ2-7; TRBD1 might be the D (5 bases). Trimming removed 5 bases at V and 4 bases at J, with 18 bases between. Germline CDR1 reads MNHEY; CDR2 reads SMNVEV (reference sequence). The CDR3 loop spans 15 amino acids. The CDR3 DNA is TGTGCCAGCAGTCCCGGCGACAGCATCATTTACGAGCAGTACTTC. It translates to CASSPGDSIIYEQYF.

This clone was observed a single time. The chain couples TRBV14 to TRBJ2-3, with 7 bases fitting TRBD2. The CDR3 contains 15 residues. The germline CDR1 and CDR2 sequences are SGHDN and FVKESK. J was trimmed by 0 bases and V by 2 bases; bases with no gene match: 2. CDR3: CASSQQLASTDTQYF. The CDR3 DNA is TGTGCCAGCAGCCAACAACTAGCGAGCACAGATACGCAGTATTTT.

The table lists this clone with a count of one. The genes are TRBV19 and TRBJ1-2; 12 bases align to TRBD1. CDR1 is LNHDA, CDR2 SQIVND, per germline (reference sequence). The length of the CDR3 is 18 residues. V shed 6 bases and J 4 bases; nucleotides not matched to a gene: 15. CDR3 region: CASRRLRDRGRVGYGYTF. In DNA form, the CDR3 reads TGTGCCAGTAGGCGGCTCCGGGACAGGGGGCGCGTTGGCTATGGCTACACCTTC.

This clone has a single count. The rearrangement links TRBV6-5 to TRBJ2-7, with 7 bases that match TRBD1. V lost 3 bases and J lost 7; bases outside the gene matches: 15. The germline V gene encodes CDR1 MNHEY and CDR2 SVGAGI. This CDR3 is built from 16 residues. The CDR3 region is CASSYHVDRGRREQYF. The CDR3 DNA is TGTGCCAGCAGTTATCACGTTGATAGGGGGCGTCGGGAGCAGTACTTC.

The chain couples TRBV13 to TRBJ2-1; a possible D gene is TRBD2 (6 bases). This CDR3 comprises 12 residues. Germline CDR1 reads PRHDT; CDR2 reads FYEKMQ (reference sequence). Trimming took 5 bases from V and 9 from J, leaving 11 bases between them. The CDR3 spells CASSLSSAEQFF. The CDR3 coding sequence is TGTGCCAGCAGCCTCTCTAGCGCTGAGCAGTTCTTC.

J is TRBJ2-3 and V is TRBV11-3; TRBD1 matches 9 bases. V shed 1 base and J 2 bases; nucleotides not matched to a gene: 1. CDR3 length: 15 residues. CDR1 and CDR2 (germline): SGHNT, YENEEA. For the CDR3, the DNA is TGTGCCAGCAGCTTAGGGACAGGGGACACAGATACGCAGTATTTT. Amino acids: CASSLGTGDTDTQYF.

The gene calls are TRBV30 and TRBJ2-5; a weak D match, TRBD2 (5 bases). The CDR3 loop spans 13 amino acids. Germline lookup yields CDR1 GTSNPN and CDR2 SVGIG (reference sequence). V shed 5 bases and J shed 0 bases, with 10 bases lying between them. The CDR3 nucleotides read TGTGCCTGGGCCACGGGGTACCAAGAGACCCAGTACTTC. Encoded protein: CAWATGYQETQYF.

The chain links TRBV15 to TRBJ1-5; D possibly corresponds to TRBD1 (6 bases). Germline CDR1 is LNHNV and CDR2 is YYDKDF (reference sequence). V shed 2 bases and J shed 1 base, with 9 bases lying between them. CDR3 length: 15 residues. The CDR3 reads CATSRRDTSNQPQHF. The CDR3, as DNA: TGTGCCACCAGCAGACGGGACACAAGCAATCAGCCCCAGCATTTT.

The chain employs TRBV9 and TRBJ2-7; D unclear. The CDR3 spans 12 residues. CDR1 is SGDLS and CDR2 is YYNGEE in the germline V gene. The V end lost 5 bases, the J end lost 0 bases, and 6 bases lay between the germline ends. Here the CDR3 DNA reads TGTGCCAGCAGTTCCTACTCCTACGAGCAGTACTTC. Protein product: CASSSYSYEQYF.

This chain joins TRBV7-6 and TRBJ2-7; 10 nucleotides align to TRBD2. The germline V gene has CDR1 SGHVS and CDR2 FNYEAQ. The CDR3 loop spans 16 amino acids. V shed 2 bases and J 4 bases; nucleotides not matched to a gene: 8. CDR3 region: CASSLNRAGGPYEQYF. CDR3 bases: TGTGCCAGCAGCTTAAATAGAGCGGGAGGGCCATACGAGCAGTACTTC.

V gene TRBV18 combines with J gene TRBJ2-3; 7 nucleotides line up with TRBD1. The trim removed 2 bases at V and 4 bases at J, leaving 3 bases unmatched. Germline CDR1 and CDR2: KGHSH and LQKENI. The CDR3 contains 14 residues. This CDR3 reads CASSPTGVADTQYF. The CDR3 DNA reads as TGTGCCAGCTCACCAACAGGGGTAGCAGATACGCAGTATTTT.

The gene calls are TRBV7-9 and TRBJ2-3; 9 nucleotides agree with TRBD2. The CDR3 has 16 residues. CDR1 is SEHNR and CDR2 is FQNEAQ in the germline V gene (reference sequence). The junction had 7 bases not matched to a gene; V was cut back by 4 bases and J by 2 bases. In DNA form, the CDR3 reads TGTGCCAGCAGCTCGGCCCTAGCGGGACCCACAGATACGCAGTATTTT. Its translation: CASSSALAGPTDTQYF.

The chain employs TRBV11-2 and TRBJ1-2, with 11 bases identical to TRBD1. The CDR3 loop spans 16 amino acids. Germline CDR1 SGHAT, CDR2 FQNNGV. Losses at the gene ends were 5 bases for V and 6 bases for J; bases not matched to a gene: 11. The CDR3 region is CASSPDGDRGLDGYTF. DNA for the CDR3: TGTGCCAGCAGCCCGGATGGGGACAGGGGGTTAGATGGCTACACCTTC.

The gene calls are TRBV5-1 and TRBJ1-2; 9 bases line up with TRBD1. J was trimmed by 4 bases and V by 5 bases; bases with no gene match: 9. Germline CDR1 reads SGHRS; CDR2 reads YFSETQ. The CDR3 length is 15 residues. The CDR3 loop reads CASSSTGGGSYGYTF. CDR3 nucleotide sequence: TGCGCCAGCAGTTCTACAGGGGGCGGTAGCTATGGCTACACCTTC. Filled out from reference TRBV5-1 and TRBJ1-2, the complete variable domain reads KAGVTQTPRYLIKTRGQQVTLSCSPISGHRSVSWYQQTPGQGLQFLFEYFSETQRNKGNFPGRFSGRQFSNSRSEMNVSTLELGDSALYLCASSSTGGGSYGYTFGSGTRLTVV.